The 2 T cell receptor beta chains presented below share a single source sample, sequenced in a study of cytomegalovirus exposure and HLA in healthy donors. The PCR made use of 60 Vbeta and 13 Jbeta primers. Method: immunoSEQ multiplex PCR; TCRdb's copy keeps in-frame clones and lacks some. The table has tens of thousands of clones, roughly 70% seen once. The sample comprised PBMCs. Receptors were obtained from a man aged 55 to 70 in good health and CMV-seropositive.

The gene calls are TRBV2 and TRBJ2-7, with D uncertain. This CDR3 comprises 12 residues. CDR1 SNHLY and CDR2 FYNNEI come from the germline V gene. V dropped 6 bases and J dropped 0 bases, with 6 bases sitting between them. CDR3 in amino acids: CASRTTSYEQYF. The CDR3 region has the DNA TGTGCCAGCAGGACAACCTCCTACGAGCAGTACTTC.

This clone was counted between two and nine times. The V call is TRBV13, the J call TRBJ2-7, with 7 bases fitting TRBD2. The CDR3 totals 15 residues. V lost 6 bases and J lost 3; bases outside the gene matches: 11. Germline CDR1 reads PRHDT; CDR2 reads FYEKMQ (reference sequence). CDR3 nucleotide sequence: TGTGCCAGCAGTACTTGGGGGGGACCTCTCTACGAGCAGTACTTC. Its translation is CASSTWGGPLYEQYF.